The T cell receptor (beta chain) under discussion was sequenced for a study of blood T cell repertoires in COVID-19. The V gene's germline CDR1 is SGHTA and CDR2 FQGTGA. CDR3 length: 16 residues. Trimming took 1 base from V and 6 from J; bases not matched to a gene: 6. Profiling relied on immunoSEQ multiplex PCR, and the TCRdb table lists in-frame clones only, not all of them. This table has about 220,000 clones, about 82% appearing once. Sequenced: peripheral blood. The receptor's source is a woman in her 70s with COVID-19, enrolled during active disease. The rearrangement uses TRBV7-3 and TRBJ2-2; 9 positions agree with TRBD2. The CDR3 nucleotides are TGTGCCAGCAGCTTAATGGGGACTAGCATCGCCGGGGAGCTGTTTTTT. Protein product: CASSLMGTSIAGELFF.